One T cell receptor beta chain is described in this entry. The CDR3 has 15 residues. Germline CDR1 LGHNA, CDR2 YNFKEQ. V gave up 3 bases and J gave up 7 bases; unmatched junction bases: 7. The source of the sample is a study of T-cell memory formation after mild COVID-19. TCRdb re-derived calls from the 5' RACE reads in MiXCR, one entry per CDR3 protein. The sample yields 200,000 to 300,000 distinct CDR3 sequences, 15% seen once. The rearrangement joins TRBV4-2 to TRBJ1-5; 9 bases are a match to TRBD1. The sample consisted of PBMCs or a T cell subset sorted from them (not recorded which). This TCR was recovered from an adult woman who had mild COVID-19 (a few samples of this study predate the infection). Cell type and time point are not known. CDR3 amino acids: CASSHGQGQGQPQHF. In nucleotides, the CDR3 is TGTGCCAGCAGCCACGGACAGGGGCAAGGGCAGCCCCAGCATTTT.